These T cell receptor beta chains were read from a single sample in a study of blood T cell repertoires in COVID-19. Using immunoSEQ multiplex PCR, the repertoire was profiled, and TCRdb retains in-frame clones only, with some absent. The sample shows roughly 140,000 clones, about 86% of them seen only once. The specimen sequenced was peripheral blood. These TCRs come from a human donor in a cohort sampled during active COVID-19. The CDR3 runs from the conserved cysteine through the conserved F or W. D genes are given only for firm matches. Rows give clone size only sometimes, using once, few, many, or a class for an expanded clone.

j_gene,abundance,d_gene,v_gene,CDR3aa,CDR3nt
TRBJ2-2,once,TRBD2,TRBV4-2,CASSQRTSGPTGELFF,TGTGCCAGCAGCCAACGGACTAGCGGGCCGACCGGGGAGCTGTTTTTT
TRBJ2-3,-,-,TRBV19,CASSILRGTDTQYF,TGTGCCAGTAGTATACTTCGGGGCACAGATACGCAGTATTTT
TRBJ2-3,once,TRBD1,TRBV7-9,CASSRGQAHTDTQYF,TGTGCCAGCAGCCGAGGACAGGCTCACACAGATACGCAGTATTTT
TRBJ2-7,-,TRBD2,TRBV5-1,CASSLFAGGENEQYF,TGCGCCAGCAGCTTGTTCGCGGGAGGCGAAAACGAGCAGTACTTC
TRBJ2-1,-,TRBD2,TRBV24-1,CATSDPPSGRRNNEQFF,TGTGCCACCAGTGACCCCCCTAGCGGGAGAAGAAACAATGAGCAGTTCTTC
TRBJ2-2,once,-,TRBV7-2,CASSPRGANTGELFF,TGTGCCAGCAGCCCTCGGGGGGCTAACACCGGGGAGCTGTTTTTT
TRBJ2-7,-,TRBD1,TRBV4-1,CASSPGQGAAYEQYF,TGCGCCAGCAGCCCGGGACAGGGGGCCGCCTACGAGCAGTACTTC
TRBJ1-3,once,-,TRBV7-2,CASSLVSSGNTIYF,TGTGCCAGCAGCTTAGTTAGCTCTGGAAACACCATATATTTT
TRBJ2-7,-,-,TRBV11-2,CASSFRQRFEQYF,TGTGCCAGCAGCTTTCGACAGCGTTTCGAGCAGTACTTC
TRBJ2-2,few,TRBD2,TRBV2,CASSTSGSNTGELFF,TGTGCCAGCAGTACTAGCGGGAGCAACACCGGGGAGCTGTTTTTT
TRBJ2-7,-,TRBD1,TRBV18,CASFTGTGTYEQYF,TGTGCCAGCTTTACCGGGACAGGGACGTACGAGCAGTACTTC
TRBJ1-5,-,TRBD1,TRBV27,CASSYSGTGGQPQHF,TGTGCCAGCAGCTACTCCGGGACAGGGGGTCAGCCCCAGCATTTT
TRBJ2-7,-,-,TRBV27,CASSPRTELYEQYF,TGTGCCAGCAGTCCCCGGACAGAACTCTACGAGCAGTACTTC
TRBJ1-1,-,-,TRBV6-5,CASSSQLEGTEAFF,TGTGCCAGCAGCTCTCAGCTCGAGGGCACTGAAGCTTTCTTT
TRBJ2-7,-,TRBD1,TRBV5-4,CASSSPTGTGGNYEQYF,TGTGCCAGCAGCTCCCCAACCGGGACAGGGGGTAACTACGAGCAGTACTTC
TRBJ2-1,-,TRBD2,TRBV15,CATSRDAGGVAGYNEQFF,TGTGCCACCAGCAGAGATGCCGGTGGAGTAGCGGGCTACAATGAGCAGTTCTTC
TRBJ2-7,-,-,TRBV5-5,CASSSYGSSYEQYF,TGTGCCAGCAGCTCCTACGGGAGCTCCTACGAGCAGTACTTC
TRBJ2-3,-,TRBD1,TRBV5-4,CASSLMLGQGLLDTQYF,TGTGCCAGCAGCTTAATGTTGGGACAGGGATTATTAGATACGCAGTATTTT
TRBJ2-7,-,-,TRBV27,CASRGKRAHYEQYF,TGTGCCAGCAGAGGCAAGCGGGCTCACTACGAGCAGTACTTC
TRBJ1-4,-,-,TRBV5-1,CASSSGINEKLFF,TGCGCCAGCAGCTCAGGGATTAATGAAAAACTGTTTTTT
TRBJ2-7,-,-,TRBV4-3,CASSQWRLSSYEQYF,TGCGCCAGCAGCCAATGGCGGTTGAGCTCCTACGAGCAGTACTTC
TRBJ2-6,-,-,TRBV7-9,CASSFNRDSGANVLTF,TGTGCCAGCAGCTTTAACAGGGACTCTGGGGCCAACGTCCTGACTTTC
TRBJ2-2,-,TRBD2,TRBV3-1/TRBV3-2,CASSQDRLAGIGELFF,TGTGCCAGCAGCCAAGATCGACTAGCGGGAATCGGGGAGCTGTTTTTT
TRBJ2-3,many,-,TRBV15,CATSRALDTQYF,TGTGCCACCAGCAGAGCCTTAGATACGCAGTATTTT
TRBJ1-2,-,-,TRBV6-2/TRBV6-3,CASSYSSLLDKDGYTF,TGTGCCAGCAGTTACTCGAGCTTATTGGACAAGGATGGCTACACCTTC
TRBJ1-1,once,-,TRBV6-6,CASSYEGSSEAFF,TGTGCCAGCAGTTACGAGGGAAGTAGTGAAGCTTTCTTT
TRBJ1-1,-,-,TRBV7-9,CASRAGTPNTEAFF,TGTGCCAGCAGAGCCGGGACACCGAACACTGAAGCTTTCTTT
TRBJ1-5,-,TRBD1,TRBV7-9,CASSLGGTGASNQPQHF,TGTGCCAGCAGCTTAGGAGGGACAGGGGCCAGCAATCAGCCCCAGCATTTT